A single sample gave rise to the 20 T cell receptor beta chains below, sequenced in a study of naive and memory T cell subsets. Both TRBC1 and TRBC2 were covered by a beta constant-region primer of two equimolar oligonucleotides. Nested alpha and beta constant-region primers with the SP2 primer drove four PCR rounds on ligated cDNA. TCRdb re-called the UMI-ligation and nested PCR reads through MiXCR, storing one row per CDR3 protein. Among roughly 80,000 distinct CDR3 sequences, approximately 9.2% were seen once, and the ten largest hold over 1%. Sequencing was performed on naive CD8+ T cells from blood. Receptors were obtained from a human donor in good health.

This rearrangement joins TRBV14 to TRBJ2-1, with 7 bases lining up with TRBD1. The junction had 13 bases not matched to a gene; V was cut back by 4 bases and J by 7 bases. The CDR3 covers 16 residues. CDR1 and CDR2 (germline): SGHDN, FVKESK. CDR3 coding DNA: TGTGCCAGCAGCCCAACAGTCCAACCCAGGGGGAATGAGCAGTTCTTC. Protein sequence: CASSPTVQPRGNEQFF.

This clonotype was seen only a few times. The chain is built from TRBV10-3 and TRBJ2-7; 12 positions match TRBD2. This CDR3 has 19 amino acids. Germline V CDR1 and CDR2: ENHRY, SYGVKD. The ends lost 4 bases at V and 0 bases at J; junction bases unmatched: 13. CDR3 coding DNA: TGTGCCATCAGTGGACTAGCGGGAGTTAGGGGGAAGAGCTCCTACGAGCAGTACTTC. Its protein is CAISGLAGVRGKSSYEQYF.

The V and J genes are TRBV27 and TRBJ2-5; the D gene is possibly TRBD1 (6 bases). V shed 2 bases and J shed 0 bases, with 7 bases lying between them. The CDR3 is 14 residues long. Per germline, CDR1 MNHEY and CDR2 SMNVEV (reference sequence). CDR3 loop: CASSLQGYQETQYF. The CDR3 nucleotides read TGTGCCAGCAGTTTACAGGGGTACCAAGAGACCCAGTACTTC.

The chain is built from TRBV5-1 and TRBJ2-2, with unresolved D. Germline V gives CDR1 SGHRS, CDR2 YFSETQ. Trimming left V 4 bases short and J 2 bases short, with 3 bases between. This CDR3 is 12 amino acids long. The CDR3 protein is CASSDNTGELFF. CDR3 bases: TGCGCCAGCAGCGATAACACCGGGGAGCTGTTTTTT.

This clonotype was observed a few times. The chain recombines TRBV19 with TRBJ2-7; D gene uncertain. Germline V gene sequence: CDR1 LNHDA, CDR2 SQIVND (reference sequence). Deletions cut 7 bases from V and 5 bases from J, with 30 bases between. CDR3 length: 18 residues. Here the CDR3 DNA reads TGTGCCAGTACCCCTAAAGGAGTTTTTGTCGACGGCCGCCACGAGCAGTACTTC. Encoded protein: CASTPKGVFVDGRHEQYF.

This clonotype was seen a few times. The V and J genes are TRBV7-9 and TRBJ2-2; D is undetermined. Trimming left V 1 base short and J 1 base short, with 7 bases between. Germline loops: CDR1 SEHNR, CDR2 FQNEAQ (reference sequence). The CDR3 spans 15 residues. As DNA, the CDR3 is TGTGCCAGCAGCTTAGACGTACTGAACACCGGGGAGCTGTTTTTT. Translation gives CASSLDVLNTGELFF.

The chain employs TRBV7-9 and TRBJ2-1, with a possible D match to TRBD1 (5 bases). Germline CDR1 is SEHNR and CDR2 is FQNEAQ (reference sequence). The ends were cut back, 4 bases at V and 2 bases at J, with 6 bases in the middle. This CDR3 is 13 amino acids long. The CDR3 loop is CASSSTAYNEQFF. CDR3 bases: TGTGCCAGCAGCTCGACAGCCTACAATGAGCAGTTCTTC.

This clonotype has ten or more counts. The DNA for the CDR3 is TGTGCCACCATGAGGGGTCATGAGCAGTTCTTC. Amino acid sequence: CATMRGHEQFF. The rearrangement links TRBV24-1 to TRBJ2-1; D possibly uses TRBD1 or TRBD2 (5 bases each). The CDR3 is 11 residues long. The germline gives CDR1 KGHDR, CDR2 SFDVKD. The ends were cut back, 8 bases at V and 8 bases at J, with 9 bases in the middle.

This clonotype was observed a few times. V gene TRBV2 combines with J gene TRBJ1-5, with D possibly being TRBD1 (5 bases). V gave up 4 bases and J gave up 7 bases, with 8 bases separating them. The CDR3 sequence is 12 residues long. Per germline, CDR1 SNHLY and CDR2 FYNNEI. The CDR3 coding sequence is TGTGCCAGCAGTGCGGGGGACCAGCCCCAGCATTTT. It yields the protein CASSAGDQPQHF.

This clonotype was counted a few times. This chain joins TRBV4-1 and TRBJ2-2, with D unclear. From germline, CDR1 is MGHRA and CDR2 YSYEKL. This CDR3 contains 13 residues. V dropped 4 bases and J dropped 7 bases, with 10 bases sitting between them. The CDR3 DNA follows: TGCGCCAGCAGCCCTTCCTCCGGCGGGGAGCTGTTTTTT. Protein sequence: CASSPSSGGELFF.

This clonotype turned up a few times. The CDR3 sequence is CASSADRRDRRNTIYF. The CDR3 DNA reads as TGTGCCAGCAGTGCCGACCGCCGGGACAGAAGAAACACCATATATTTT. This chain links TRBV27 with TRBJ1-3; 7 bases match TRBD1. V was pared by 5 bases and J by 5 bases, with 12 bases of the junction left unmatched. Germline V gene lookup returns CDR1 MNHEY and CDR2 SMNVEV (reference sequence). CDR3 length: 16 residues.

V and J are TRBV5-1 and TRBJ2-7; possible D gene TRBD1, 6 bases. Germline lookup yields CDR1 SGHRS and CDR2 YFSETQ. V was clipped by 3 bases and J by 5 bases, with 6 bases between them. The CDR3 loop spans 11 amino acids. This CDR3 is CASSYRDEQYF. CDR3 in DNA: TGCGCCAGCAGCTACAGGGACGAGCAGTACTTC.

The J gene is TRBJ2-1, the V gene TRBV6-2 or TRBV6-3, with D unclear. From germline, CDR1 is MNHEY and CDR2 SVGEGT. V lost 7 bases to trimming and J lost 9 bases, with 13 bases between them. The CDR3 totals 12 residues. CDR3 region: CASTLDRFEQFF. As DNA, the CDR3 is TGTGCCAGCACCCTTGACCGTTTTGAGCAGTTCTTC.

This clonotype has just a few counts. The CDR3 coding sequence is TGTGCCAGCAGTTTGACTACCGTAGAGACCCAGTACTTC. It encodes CASSLTTVETQYF. V usage is TRBV6-6 and J usage is TRBJ2-5; D is perhaps TRBD2 (5 bases). CDR1 and CDR2 from the germline V gene are MNHNY and SVGAGI (reference sequence). V was trimmed by 4 bases and J by 4 bases, leaving 10 bases between them. The CDR3 runs 13 residues.

This chain uses TRBV12-5 with TRBJ2-7; D not certain. The CDR3 covers 13 residues. Per germline, CDR1 LGHNT and CDR2 FRNRAP. V shed 1 base and J shed 0 bases, with 4 bases lying between them. CDR3 loop: CASGLDSSYEQYF. As DNA, the CDR3 is TGTGCTAGTGGTTTGGACAGCTCCTACGAGCAGTACTTC.

The chain is built from TRBV4-1 and TRBJ2-3, with D perhaps matching TRBD1 (5 bases). CDR1 is MGHRA and CDR2 is YSYEKL in the germline V gene. Between the trimmed V and J ends, which lost 0 bases and 4 bases, there was a span of 11 bases. This CDR3 is built from 15 residues. CDR3 sequence: CASSQDGAGSDTQYF. The CDR3 DNA is TGCGCCAGCAGCCAAGATGGGGCCGGGTCAGATACGCAGTATTTT.

V usage is TRBV27 and J usage is TRBJ1-2; TRBD1 aligns across 9 bases. Per the germline V gene, CDR1 is MNHEY and CDR2 is SMNVEV (reference sequence). The CDR3 consists of 15 residues. The J segment lost 4 bases and the V segment lost 5 bases, leaving 8 bases of the junction unmatched. CDR3 sequence: CASSQRTGDGYGYTF. The CDR3 bases are TGTGCCAGCAGTCAAAGGACAGGGGATGGCTATGGCTACACCTTC.

The chain carries TRBV5-4 and TRBJ2-3; TRBD1 or TRBD2 may be the D gene (5 bases each). Trimming stripped 3 bases from V and 0 bases from J, with 14 bases between. From germline, CDR1 is SGHNT and CDR2 YYREEE (reference sequence). This CDR3 is built from 16 residues. CDR3 sequence: CASSWRRETSTDTQYF. CDR3 sequence (DNA): TGTGCCAGCAGCTGGCGCAGGGAGACTAGCACAGATACGCAGTATTTT.

CDR3 nucleotide sequence: TGTGCCAGCAGTTTCCAGGGGCGGACGGGGAGTTACTACGAGCAGTACTTC. It specifies CASSFQGRTGSYYEQYF. The chain employs TRBV28 and TRBJ2-7, with a possible D match to TRBD1 (6 bases). The ends were cut back, 3 bases at V and 3 bases at J, with 21 bases in the middle. Germline V lookup: CDR1 MDHEN, CDR2 SYDVKM. The CDR3 covers 17 residues.

This clonotype was seen many times. CDR3 sequence: CASSYKGLADGRNIQYF. The CDR3 DNA follows: TGTGCCAGCAGTTATAAAGGACTAGCGGATGGGAGAAACATTCAGTACTTC. The rearrangement uses TRBV6-6 and TRBJ2-4, with 10 bases identical to TRBD2. The CDR3 runs 17 residues. V was clipped by 3 bases and J by 6 bases; unmatched bases: 11. The germline V gene has CDR1 MNHNY and CDR2 SVGAGI (reference sequence).